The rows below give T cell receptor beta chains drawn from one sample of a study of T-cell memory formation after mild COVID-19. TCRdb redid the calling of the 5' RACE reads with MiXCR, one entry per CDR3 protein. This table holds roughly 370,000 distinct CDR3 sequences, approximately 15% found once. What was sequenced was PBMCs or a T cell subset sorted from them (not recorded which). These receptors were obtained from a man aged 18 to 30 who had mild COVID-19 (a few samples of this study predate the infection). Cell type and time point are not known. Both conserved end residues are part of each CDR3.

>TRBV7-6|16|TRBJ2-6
CASSPRTGNGANVLTF
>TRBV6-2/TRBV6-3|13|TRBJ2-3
CASTLAGTDTQYF
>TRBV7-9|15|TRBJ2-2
CASSRRSANTGELFF
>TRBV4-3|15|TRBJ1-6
CASSQGQSYNSPLHF
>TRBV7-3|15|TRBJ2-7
CASSFGQGGSYEQYF
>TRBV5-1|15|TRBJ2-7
CASSLGQTGSYEQYF
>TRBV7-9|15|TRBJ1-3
CASSRTSPMGNTIYF
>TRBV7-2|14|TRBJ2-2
CASSPVANTGELFF
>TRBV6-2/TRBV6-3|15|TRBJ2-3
CASSYVGGSTDTQYF
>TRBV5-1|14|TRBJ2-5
CASSLTGTQETQYF
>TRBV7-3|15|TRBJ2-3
CASSSRQLGADTQYF
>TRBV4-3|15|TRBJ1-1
CASSPTQNLGTEAFF
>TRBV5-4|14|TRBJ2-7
CASSLGVSAGEQYF
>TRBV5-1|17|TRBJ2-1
CASSKDRGLAGYNEQFF
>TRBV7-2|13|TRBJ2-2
CASSFTNTGELFF
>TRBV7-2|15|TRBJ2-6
CASSLDSAGANVLTF
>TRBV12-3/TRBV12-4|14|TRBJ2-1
CASSLIGAYNEQFF
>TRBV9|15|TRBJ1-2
CASSVDGSAFYGYTF
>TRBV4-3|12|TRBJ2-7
CASSQDRYEQYF
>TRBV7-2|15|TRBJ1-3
CASSFTPFSGNTIYF
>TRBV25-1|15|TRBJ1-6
CASSAYTGGPSPLHF
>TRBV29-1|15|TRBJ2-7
CSATSRRDRGYEQYF
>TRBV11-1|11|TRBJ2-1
CASSPGGLQFF
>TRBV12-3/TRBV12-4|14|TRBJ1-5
CASSLVGGNQPQHF
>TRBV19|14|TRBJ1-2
CASSIVAGDNGYTF
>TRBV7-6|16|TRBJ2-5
CASSFGTSGGQETQYF
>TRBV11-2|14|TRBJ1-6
CASSLVGGRSPLHF
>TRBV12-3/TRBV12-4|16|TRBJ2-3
CASSLSAGAGTDTQYF
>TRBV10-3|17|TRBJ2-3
CAISERQTGGIVDTQYF
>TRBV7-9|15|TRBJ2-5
CASSLLAGVKETQYF
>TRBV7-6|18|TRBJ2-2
CASSLVGASGGNTGELFF
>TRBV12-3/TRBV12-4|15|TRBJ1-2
CASIFPGGRTYGYTF
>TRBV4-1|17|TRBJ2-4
CASSQGWAGTAWNIQYF
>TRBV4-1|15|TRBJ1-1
CASSPLGNMNTEAFF
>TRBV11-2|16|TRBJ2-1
CASSQSAGTNRGEQFF